This T cell receptor beta chain was recovered during a study of shared clonotypes between healthy human individuals. The study's findings and limits: Researchers found naive subsets generally carried larger estimated richness than memory subsets.

CD45RO-negative, CCR7-positively selected cells formed the naive CD8 fraction, excluding terminally differentiated effector memory CD45RA+ cells. The CDR3 is made up of 16 amino acids. CDR1 and CDR2 from the germline V gene are SGHRS and YFSETQ. J gave up 0 bases and V 2 bases, and 3 bases lay outside the gene matches. Method: immunoSEQ multiplex PCR; TCRdb's copy keeps in-frame clones and lacks some. Altogether about 2.2 million clones are present, just over 90% being singletons, with the ten largest covering around 1.7%. On this clone itself: Its specificity is unknown.

Sequenced: naive CD8+ T cells from PBMCs. This receptor was identified in a man aged 18 to 29 in good health. Some clones in this sample may be carry-over from other donors' samples. V usage is TRBV5-1 and J usage is TRBJ2-1, with 9 nucleotides matching TRBD1. CDR3 in DNA: TGCGCCAGCAGCTTCGACAGGGGGAGCTCCTACAATGAGCAGTTCTTC. Protein product: CASSFDRGSSYNEQFF.